One sample yielded the 24 T cell receptor beta chains listed below, sequenced in a study of cytomegalovirus exposure and HLA in healthy donors. Profiling relied on immunoSEQ multiplex PCR, and the TCRdb table lists in-frame clones only, not all of them. The top ten hold over 1.3% of the sample, which has some 140,000 clones, 84% seen once. The sample comprised PBMCs. The receptors were sampled from a woman aged 30 to 39 in good health and CMV-seronegative.

The chain combines TRBV7-9 with TRBJ1-2; the match to TRBD1 covers 7 bases. V shed 1 base, J shed 4 bases, and the junction held 12 bases outside the gene matches. Germline CDR1 SEHNR, CDR2 FQNEAQ (reference sequence). There are 17 residues in the CDR3. The CDR3 region has the DNA TGTGCCAGCAGCTTAGACAGGGGTCTCGGGGTCGGCTATGGCTACACCTTC. Encoded protein: CASSLDRGLGVGYGYTF. Supplemented by reference TRBV7-9 and TRBJ1-2, the full variable domain reads DTGVSQNPRHKITKRGQNVTFRCDPISEHNRLYWYRQTLGQGPEFLTYFQNEAQLEKSRLLSDRFSAERPKGSFSTLEIQRTEQGDSAMYLCASSLDRGLGVGYGYTFGSGTRLTVV.

The chain has TRBV28 and TRBJ2-3; no firm D call. The CDR3 is 13 amino acids. Germline CDR1 is MDHEN and CDR2 is SYDVKM. Trimming removed 6 bases at V and 3 bases at J, with 10 bases between. This CDR3 reads CASRLGSTDTQYF. In nucleotides, the CDR3 is TGTGCCAGCAGGCTTGGCTCGACAGATACGCAGTATTTT.

This chain links TRBV2 with TRBJ2-3, with 9 bases identical to TRBD2. Trimming at V came to 8 bases and at J to 0 bases, leaving 12 bases not matched to a gene. The CDR3 is 17 amino acids. CDR1 is SNHLY and CDR2 is FYNNEI in the germline V gene. CDR3 protein: CASGGGAFEASTDTQYF. The CDR3 DNA follows: TGTGCCAGCGGCGGGGGGGCCTTTGAGGCTAGCACAGATACGCAGTATTTT.

The rearrangement links TRBV9 to TRBJ2-7, with D uncertain. Trimming stripped 0 bases from V and 6 bases from J, with 4 bases between. CDR3 length: 11 amino acids. From germline, CDR1 is SGDLS and CDR2 YYNGEE. The CDR3 DNA is TGTGCCAGCAGCGTAGCAGGCGAGCAGTACTTC. Its translation is CASSVAGEQYF.

The chain employs TRBV2 and TRBJ2-3; TRBD1 is a possible D gene (6 bases). CDR1 and CDR2 (germline): SNHLY, FYNNEI. V was trimmed by 5 bases and J by 0 bases, leaving 12 bases between them. CDR3 length equals 15 residues. This chain's CDR3 is CASSPGTTSTDTQYF. CDR3 DNA sequence: TGTGCCAGCAGTCCCGGGACAACTAGCACAGATACGCAGTATTTT. Drawing the rest from reference TRBV2 and TRBJ2-3, the complete variable domain is EPEVTQTPSHQVTQMGQEVILRCVPISNHLYFYWYRQILGQKVEFLVSFYNNEISEKSEIFDDQFSVERPDGSNFTLKIRSTKLEDSAMYFCASSPGTTSTDTQYFGPGTRLTVL.

The V gene is TRBV7-2, the J gene TRBJ2-7; D is undetermined. V was clipped by 5 bases and J by 4 bases, with 15 bases between them. CDR1 is SGHTA, CDR2 FQGNSA, per germline. The CDR3 contains 14 residues. The CDR3 reads CASSPPSGFYEQYF. The CDR3 DNA reads as TGTGCCAGCAGCCCACCATCCGGGTTTTACGAGCAGTACTTC.

The genes are TRBV6-1 and TRBJ2-7, with TRBD1 matching over 9 bases. Looked up from germline, CDR1 is MNHNS and CDR2 is SASEGT. V trimming: 3 bases; J trimming: 4 bases; junction bases outside the gene matches: 7. This CDR3 is 15 amino acids long. CDR3 coding DNA: TGTGCCAGCAGTGAGTTGGGACAGGGAGTTTACGAGCAGTACTTC. Translation: CASSELGQGVYEQYF.

This clone has a single count. V gene TRBV5-4 combines with J gene TRBJ2-3, with D perhaps matching TRBD2 (5 bases). The CDR3 consists of 15 residues. Trimming cost V 2 bases and J 0 bases, with 10 bases left between them. The germline V gene has CDR1 SGHNT and CDR2 YYREEE (reference sequence). CDR3 residues: CASSLIGESTDTQYF. DNA of the CDR3: TGTGCCAGCAGCTTAATCGGGGAAAGCACAGATACGCAGTATTTT.

The rearrangement uses TRBV28 and TRBJ1-5; possibly TRBD1 for D (5 bases). This CDR3 has 12 residues. Trimming removed 8 bases from V and 4 bases from J, with 9 bases in between. Germline V gene lookup returns CDR1 MDHEN and CDR2 SYDVKM. The CDR3 DNA is TGTGCCAGCGACAGTTTAAATCAGCCCCAGCATTTT. Residues: CASDSLNQPQHF.

The chain is built from TRBV27 and TRBJ2-7; 8 bases align to TRBD1. The germline CDR1 and CDR2 sequences are MNHEY and SMNVEV (reference sequence). With 5 bases clipped from V and 1 base from J, the junction kept 7 bases outside the gene matches. This CDR3 region has 15 residues. The CDR3 reads CASSRRGQVSYEQYF. In DNA form, the CDR3 reads TGTGCCAGCAGTCGGCGGGGACAGGTGTCCTACGAGCAGTACTTC.

Only one count was recorded for this clone. This chain joins TRBV18 and TRBJ2-7, with a weak D call TRBD2 (6 bases). In germline, CDR1 is KGHSH, CDR2 LQKENI. Trimming took off 0 bases at V and 2 bases at J, with 8 bases between the two ends. CDR3 length: 14 residues. CDR3 sequence reads: CASSPPEGTYEQYF. Here the CDR3 DNA reads TGTGCCAGCTCACCACCGGAGGGGACCTACGAGCAGTACTTC.

The V and J genes are TRBV25-1 and TRBJ2-7; 11 bases agree with TRBD2. Looked up from germline, CDR1 is MGHDK and CDR2 is SYGVNS. The ends lost 4 bases at V and 7 bases at J; junction bases unmatched: 9. The length of the CDR3 is 15 residues. This CDR3 is CASSGSGLAVVEQYF. CDR3 coding DNA: TGTGCCAGCAGTGGCTCGGGACTAGCGGTTGTGGAGCAGTACTTC.

The chain uses TRBV5-1 and TRBJ2-2, with TRBD2 identical over 10 bases. V shed 4 bases, J shed 7 bases, and the junction held 4 bases outside the gene matches. This CDR3 has 14 residues. Germline V gives CDR1 SGHRS, CDR2 YFSETQ. CDR3 sequence reads: CASSRGLAYGELFF. CDR3 coding DNA: TGCGCCAGCAGCCGGGGACTAGCGTACGGGGAGCTGTTTTTT.

The V call is TRBV28, the J call TRBJ2-2, with unresolved D. CDR1 and CDR2 (germline): MDHEN, SYDVKM. Trimming pared 8 bases from V and 0 bases from J, leaving 13 bases between. CDR3 length equals 15 residues. This chain's CDR3 is CASPSAGSNTGELFF. In nucleotides, the CDR3 is TGTGCCAGCCCGAGTGCAGGTTCGAACACCGGGGAGCTGTTTTTT.

The chain has TRBV28 and TRBJ2-2, with a possible D match to TRBD2 (5 bases). The germline V gene encodes CDR1 MDHEN and CDR2 SYDVKM. The CDR3 length is 13 residues. Trimming shortened V by 2 bases and J by 7 bases, and 8 bases separated the two germline ends. CDR3 nucleotide sequence: TGTGCCAGCAGTTTAGCTAGCATCGGGGAGCTGTTTTTT. Amino acids: CASSLASIGELFF. Full variable domain (rest looked up from reference TRBV28 and TRBJ2-2): DVKVTQSSRYLVKRTGEKVFLECVQDMDHENMFWYRQDPGLGLRLIYFSYDVKMKEKGDIPEGYSVSREKKERFSLILESASTNQTSMYLCASSLASIGELFFGEGSRLTVL.

The chain is built from TRBV5-1 and TRBJ1-2; 12 bases match TRBD1. With 0 bases clipped from V and 8 bases from J, the junction kept 11 bases outside the gene matches. Germline V gene data show CDR1 as SGHRS and CDR2 as YFSETQ. This CDR3 has 17 residues. This CDR3 reads CASSLDQPGQGARGYTF. The CDR3 DNA reads TGCGCCAGCAGCTTGGATCAACCGGGACAGGGGGCGCGCGGCTACACCTTC.

This chain connects TRBV7-9 to TRBJ1-4; 11 nucleotides match TRBD1. The CDR3 consists of 15 residues. Losses at the gene ends were 5 bases for V and 8 bases for J; bases not matched to a gene: 7. The germline gives CDR1 SEHNR, CDR2 FQNEAQ (reference sequence). DNA of the CDR3: TGTGCCAGCAGCCCAGGGACAGGGGGAAAGGAAAAACTGTTTTTT. Protein sequence: CASSPGTGGKEKLFF.

The chain links TRBV25-1 to TRBJ2-7; 7 positions match TRBD2. Germline CDR1 MGHDK, CDR2 SYGVNS. Trimming cost V 5 bases and J 2 bases; bases outside gene matches: 6. The CDR3 consists of 14 residues. CDR3: CASSTSGGTYEQYF. The CDR3 DNA reads TGTGCCAGCAGTACCTCCGGGGGGACCTACGAGCAGTACTTC.

The chain employs TRBV28 and TRBJ1-2, with 7 nucleotides matching TRBD1. CDR1 and CDR2 (germline): MDHEN, SYDVKM. This CDR3 comprises 13 residues. With V trimmed by 2 bases and J by 3 bases, 0 bases remained unmatched. CDR3 sequence (DNA): TGTGCCAGCAGTTTAGGGACAGACTATGGCTACACCTTC. Encoded protein: CASSLGTDYGYTF.

This clone was recorded a few times. The chain links TRBV13 to TRBJ1-2; no clear D. Germline CDR1 reads PRHDT; CDR2 reads FYEKMQ (reference sequence). The CDR3 runs 13 residues. Between the trimmed V and J ends, which lost 1 base and 6 bases, there was a span of 9 bases. The CDR3, as DNA: TGTGCCAGCAGCTTAGTGAGTCGAAATGGCTACACCTTC. It is translated as CASSLVSRNGYTF.

This sequence joins TRBV11-2 and TRBJ2-5; D might be TRBD1 (5 bases). The length of the CDR3 is 14 residues. In germline, CDR1 is SGHAT, CDR2 FQNNGV. V was clipped by 2 bases and J by 4 bases, with 11 bases between them. In nucleotides, the CDR3 is TGTGCCAGCAGCTTATCAGCAGGGCGAGAGACCCAGTACTTC. Translating gives CASSLSAGRETQYF.

This clone occurred once. This rearrangement joins TRBV19 to TRBJ1-1; 7 positions match TRBD1. With V trimmed by 3 bases and J by 5 bases, 9 bases remained unmatched. Germline V gene lookup returns CDR1 LNHDA and CDR2 SQIVND (reference sequence). This CDR3 has 15 amino acids. The CDR3 reads CASSIRRQGWTEAFF. The CDR3 DNA sequence: TGTGCCAGTAGTATCCGCCGACAGGGTTGGACTGAAGCTTTCTTT.

The J gene is TRBJ2-7, the V gene TRBV10-3; D unresolved. Germline lookup yields CDR1 ENHRY and CDR2 SYGVKD. V was pared by 4 bases and J by 1 base, with 8 bases between. The CDR3 runs 13 residues. CDR3 amino acids: CAISGQASYEQYF. In DNA form, the CDR3 reads TGTGCCATCAGTGGGCAGGCTTCCTACGAGCAGTACTTC.

V is TRBV18 and J is TRBJ2-7; no clear D gene. The CDR3 sequence is 12 residues long. Germline CDR1 reads KGHSH; CDR2 reads LQKENI. V was pared by 3 bases and J by 3 bases, with 6 bases between. The CDR3 bases are TGTGCCAGCTCACCGAATAGCTACGAGCAGTACTTC. It encodes CASSPNSYEQYF.